This T cell receptor beta chain was identified during a study of identical twins. V was pared by 1 base and J by 4 bases, with 11 bases of the junction left unmatched. CDR3 length: 17 amino acids. Germline lookup yields CDR1 DFQATT and CDR2 SNEGSKA (reference sequence). Every sampled donor was Caucasian and healthy. TCRdb independently ran MiXCR on the 5' RACE reads; one entry per CDR3 protein. Of a few hundred thousand distinct CDR3 sequences detected, roughly 18% appear once; the ten largest clones hold around 12%. This clonotype was observed many times. The V gene is TRBV20-1, the J gene TRBJ2-3, with 10 positions matching TRBD2. The receptor comes from a man aged 50-60 years in good health. The specimen sequenced was naive T cells sorted from blood. Here the CDR3 reads CSARALAGVSNADTQYF. CDR3 nucleotides: TGCAGTGCTAGAGCGCTAGCGGGAGTCTCCAACGCAGATACGCAGTATTTT.